The clone carrying this T cell receptor (beta chain) was recorded at least ten times. Its matching antigen is unknown. This record belongs to a study of T cells after yellow fever vaccination. Study-level findings and limits: It was a small share of clonotypes that appeared in both CD4 and CD8 compartments. In post-booster samples, most primary-vaccination clones reappeared (roughly 96% CD4, approximately 91% CD8).

The CDR3 extends over 16 amino acids. V was clipped by 3 bases and J by 5 bases; unmatched bases: 9. Germline V CDR1 and CDR2: KGHSH, LQKENI. A 5'RACE template-switching step, the method used to make TCR cDNA, added a universal primer site and UMIs. TCRdb re-called the 5' RACE reads through MiXCR, storing one row per CDR3 protein. The repertoire includes 300,000 to 450,000 distinct CDR3 sequences, more than 5.5% of them detected once, and approximately 15% sits in the top ten. The sequences come from PBMCs, collected 5 days after the yellow fever booster vaccination. The sequence was collected from a young man who received the YFV17D yellow fever vaccine. This chain uses TRBV18 with TRBJ2-1; 8 bases match TRBD2. CDR3 sequence: CASSPTGLAGNNEQFF. The CDR3 DNA reads TGTGCCAGCTCACCTACAGGGCTAGCGGGCAACAATGAGCAGTTCTTC.